A single sample is the source of the 20 T cell receptor beta chains below, sequenced in a study of CD4 T cells in relation to SARS-CoV-2 and coronaviruses. TCRdb's copy holds only in-frame clones and misses some; the assay was immunoSEQ multiplex PCR. Among 35,000 to 40,000 clones listed, 82% were seen once. Their antigen targets remain unknown. Material: naive CD4+ T cells from PBMCs, cultured in vitro. Subset specified: naive CD4+ T cells isolated by negative enrichment. The source of these receptors is an adult with COVID-19.

The chain carries TRBV6-5 and TRBJ2-7; D gene ambiguous. CDR3 length: 13 amino acids. Trimming left V 4 bases short and J 3 bases short, with 10 bases between. CDR1 and CDR2 from the germline V gene are MNHEY and SVGAGI. DNA of the CDR3: TGTGCCAGCAGTTCGAGTGACGACTACGAGCAGTACTTC. Amino acid sequence: CASSSSDDYEQYF.

This chain joins TRBV9 and TRBJ2-3; the match to TRBD1 covers 9 bases. The CDR3 has 14 amino acids. V lost 3 bases, J lost 5 bases, and 4 bases stayed unmatched. Germline V gene lookup returns CDR1 SGDLS and CDR2 YYNGEE. CDR3 bases: TGTGCCAGCAGCGCTGGACAGGGGCAAGATACGCAGTATTTT. Protein: CASSAGQGQDTQYF.

This sequence joins TRBV4-1 and TRBJ2-3, with 9 bases that match TRBD2. Looked up from germline, CDR1 is MGHRA and CDR2 is YSYEKL. The CDR3 has 20 residues. The trim removed 0 bases at V and 3 bases at J, leaving 16 bases unmatched. CDR3 amino acids: CASSQEKWRAGGRATDTQYF. The CDR3 bases are TGCGCCAGCAGCCAAGAGAAGTGGAGGGCGGGCGGGAGGGCGACAGATACGCAGTATTTT.

This sequence joins TRBV7-2 and TRBJ2-1, with 10 bases that match TRBD1. This CDR3 spans 16 amino acids. V shed 1 base, J shed 8 bases, and the junction held 8 bases outside the gene matches. In germline, CDR1 is SGHTA, CDR2 FQGNSA. CDR3 residues: CASSLVGDRGLDEQFF. In DNA, the CDR3 is TGTGCCAGCAGCTTAGTGGGGGACAGGGGTCTCGATGAGCAGTTCTTC.

The J gene is TRBJ2-1, the V gene TRBV6-2 or TRBV6-3, with 9 bases lining up with TRBD2. V trimming: 2 bases; J trimming: 0 bases; junction bases outside the gene matches: 5. Germline-derived CDR1 and CDR2 are MNHEY and SVGEGT. The CDR3 consists of 17 residues. CDR3 coding DNA: TGTGCCAGCAGTTACGGGAGCGGGAGGTTCTCCTACAATGAGCAGTTCTTC. Its translation: CASSYGSGRFSYNEQFF.

This chain links TRBV21-1 with TRBJ2-7; TRBD2 is taken as the D call from the table, unchecked against the DNA. TRBV21-1 is marked as a pseudogene. The CDR3 is 14 residues long. The chain's CDR3 is CASSMKRDQEEQYF. The CDR3 nucleotides are TGTGCCAGCAGCATGAAGCGGGACCAGGAGGAGCAGTACTTC.

This sequence joins TRBV27 and TRBJ2-5; maybe TRBD2 (5 bases). The V gene lost 2 bases and the J gene lost 5 bases, with 9 bases spanning the gap. CDR3 length equals 13 residues. Looked up from germline, CDR1 is MNHEY and CDR2 is SMNVEV (reference sequence). The CDR3 DNA reads as TGTGCCAGCAGTTTAAGAGGGTATGAGACCCAGTACTTC. As protein: CASSLRGYETQYF.

The chain is built from TRBV25-1 and TRBJ1-5; the D is unclear. The germline V and J ends were trimmed by 3 bases and 7 bases, with 10 bases remaining between them. CDR1 is MGHDK and CDR2 is SYGVNS in the germline V gene. The CDR3 totals 13 residues. The CDR3 region has the DNA TGTGCCAGCAGTGAGGCACTGGGGCAGCCCCAGCATTTT. This gives the protein CASSEALGQPQHF.

The chain carries TRBV20-1 and TRBJ1-5; D remains ambiguous. Trimming pared 3 bases from V and 0 bases from J, leaving 12 bases between. Germline-derived CDR1 and CDR2 are DFQATT and SNEGSKA (reference sequence). The CDR3 is 15 amino acids. CDR3 in DNA: TGCAGTGCTAGTACCGTTCGAAATAGCAATCAGCCCCAGCATTTT. Translated, it gives CSASTVRNSNQPQHF.

The chain couples TRBV12-3 or TRBV12-4 to TRBJ2-2; D remains ambiguous. Trimming took off 1 base at V and 2 bases at J, with 2 bases between the two ends. CDR3 length: 13 amino acids. CDR3: CASSLDNTGELFF. In DNA, the CDR3 is TGTGCCAGCAGTTTAGATAACACCGGGGAGCTGTTTTTT.

The V and J genes are TRBV2 and TRBJ2-3; 13 nucleotides match TRBD2. With 5 bases clipped from V and 5 bases from J, the junction kept 4 bases outside the gene matches. This CDR3 is 15 amino acids long. Per germline, CDR1 SNHLY and CDR2 FYNNEI. This CDR3 reads CASSSTSGRQDTQYF. CDR3 nucleotide sequence: TGTGCCAGCAGTTCGACTAGCGGGAGGCAAGATACGCAGTATTTT.

This clone has only a few counts. The V call is TRBV2, the J call TRBJ1-5, with a possible D match to TRBD1 (5 bases). V shed 7 bases and J shed 8 bases, with 12 bases lying between them. This CDR3 region has 12 residues. The germline gives CDR1 SNHLY, CDR2 FYNNEI. CDR3 loop: CASNLQEEPQHF. The DNA for the CDR3 is TGTGCCAGCAACCTACAGGAGGAGCCCCAGCATTTT. The variable domain in full, completed from reference TRBV2 and TRBJ1-5, reads EPEVTQTPSHQVTQMGQEVILRCVPISNHLYFYWYRQILGQKVEFLVSFYNNEISEKSEIFDDQFSVERPDGSNFTLKIRSTKLEDSAMYFCASNLQEEPQHFGDGTRLSIL.

The CDR3 spells CASSHPAPGSTYEQYF. In DNA, the CDR3 is TGTGCCAGCAGCCACCCCGCGCCGGGATCCACCTACGAGCAGTACTTC. The chain carries TRBV2 and TRBJ2-7; maybe TRBD2 (5 bases). V dropped 6 bases and J dropped 2 bases, with 20 bases sitting between them. This CDR3 region has 16 residues. CDR1 is SNHLY and CDR2 is FYNNEI in the germline V gene.

The V gene is TRBV6-1, the J gene TRBJ2-1; D is uncertain. Germline assignment: CDR1 MNHNS and CDR2 SASEGT. CDR3 size: 19 residues. V lost 2 bases to trimming and J lost 0 bases, with 20 bases between them. CDR3 in DNA: TGTGCCAGCAGTGAACTCCCCCCCTCGGGCGGCAGCTCCTACAATGAGCAGTTCTTC. Translating it yields CASSELPPSGGSSYNEQFF.

The chain uses TRBV19 and TRBJ2-2; perhaps TRBD1 as D (6 bases). Germline V gene lookup returns CDR1 LNHDA and CDR2 SQIVND (reference sequence). This CDR3 comprises 16 residues. V gave up 5 bases and J gave up 1 base, with 14 bases separating them. CDR3 sequence (DNA): TGTGCCAGTAGTCCTACAGGGTGGGAGAACACCGGGGAGCTGTTTTTT. Its protein is CASSPTGWENTGELFF.

In DNA, the CDR3 is TGTGCCAGCAGTTCCCGGGCCTACGAGCAGTACTTC. Protein: CASSSRAYEQYF. The chain links TRBV27 to TRBJ2-7; D gene unclear. The CDR3 runs to 12 residues. V was clipped by 4 bases and J by 2 bases, with 6 bases between them. Germline CDR1 reads MNHEY; CDR2 reads SMNVEV (reference sequence).

This clone was recorded only once. The genes are TRBV6-6 and TRBJ2-1; D is uncertain. V lost 6 bases and J 6 bases, leaving 9 bases between the germline ends. Germline CDR1 and CDR2: MNHNY and SVGAGI (reference sequence). CDR3 size: 12 residues. The CDR3 DNA is TGTGCCAGCAGACCGACAATCAATGAGCAGTTCTTC. Its protein is CASRPTINEQFF.

The chain employs TRBV7-8 and TRBJ2-5; D unclear. Germline V CDR1 and CDR2: SGHVS, FQNEAQ. The CDR3 has 18 residues. The V gene lost 2 bases and the J gene lost 6 bases, with 25 bases spanning the gap. CDR3 loop: CASSLPGPGTSRQQTQYF. For the CDR3, the DNA is TGTGCCAGCAGCTTACCTGGGCCGGGCACCTCCCGTCAACAGACCCAGTACTTC.

CDR3 in DNA: TGCGCCAGCAGCTGGCGGACTAGCGGGACCGGCGACGAGCAGTACTTC. It is translated as CASSWRTSGTGDEQYF. This chain links TRBV5-1 with TRBJ2-7; TRBD2 aligns across 12 bases. The CDR3 spans 16 residues. Per germline, CDR1 SGHRS and CDR2 YFSETQ. V trimming: 3 bases; J trimming: 5 bases; junction bases outside the gene matches: 9.

The chain couples TRBV6-1 to TRBJ2-3, with 9 bases matching TRBD2. The germline CDR1 and CDR2 sequences are MNHNS and SASEGT. J lost 2 bases, V lost 4 bases, and 10 bases had no gene match. CDR3 length: 17 residues. This CDR3 reads CASSGPYSGSNTDTQYF. The DNA for the CDR3 is TGTGCCAGCAGTGGACCCTATAGCGGGAGTAACACAGATACGCAGTATTTT.